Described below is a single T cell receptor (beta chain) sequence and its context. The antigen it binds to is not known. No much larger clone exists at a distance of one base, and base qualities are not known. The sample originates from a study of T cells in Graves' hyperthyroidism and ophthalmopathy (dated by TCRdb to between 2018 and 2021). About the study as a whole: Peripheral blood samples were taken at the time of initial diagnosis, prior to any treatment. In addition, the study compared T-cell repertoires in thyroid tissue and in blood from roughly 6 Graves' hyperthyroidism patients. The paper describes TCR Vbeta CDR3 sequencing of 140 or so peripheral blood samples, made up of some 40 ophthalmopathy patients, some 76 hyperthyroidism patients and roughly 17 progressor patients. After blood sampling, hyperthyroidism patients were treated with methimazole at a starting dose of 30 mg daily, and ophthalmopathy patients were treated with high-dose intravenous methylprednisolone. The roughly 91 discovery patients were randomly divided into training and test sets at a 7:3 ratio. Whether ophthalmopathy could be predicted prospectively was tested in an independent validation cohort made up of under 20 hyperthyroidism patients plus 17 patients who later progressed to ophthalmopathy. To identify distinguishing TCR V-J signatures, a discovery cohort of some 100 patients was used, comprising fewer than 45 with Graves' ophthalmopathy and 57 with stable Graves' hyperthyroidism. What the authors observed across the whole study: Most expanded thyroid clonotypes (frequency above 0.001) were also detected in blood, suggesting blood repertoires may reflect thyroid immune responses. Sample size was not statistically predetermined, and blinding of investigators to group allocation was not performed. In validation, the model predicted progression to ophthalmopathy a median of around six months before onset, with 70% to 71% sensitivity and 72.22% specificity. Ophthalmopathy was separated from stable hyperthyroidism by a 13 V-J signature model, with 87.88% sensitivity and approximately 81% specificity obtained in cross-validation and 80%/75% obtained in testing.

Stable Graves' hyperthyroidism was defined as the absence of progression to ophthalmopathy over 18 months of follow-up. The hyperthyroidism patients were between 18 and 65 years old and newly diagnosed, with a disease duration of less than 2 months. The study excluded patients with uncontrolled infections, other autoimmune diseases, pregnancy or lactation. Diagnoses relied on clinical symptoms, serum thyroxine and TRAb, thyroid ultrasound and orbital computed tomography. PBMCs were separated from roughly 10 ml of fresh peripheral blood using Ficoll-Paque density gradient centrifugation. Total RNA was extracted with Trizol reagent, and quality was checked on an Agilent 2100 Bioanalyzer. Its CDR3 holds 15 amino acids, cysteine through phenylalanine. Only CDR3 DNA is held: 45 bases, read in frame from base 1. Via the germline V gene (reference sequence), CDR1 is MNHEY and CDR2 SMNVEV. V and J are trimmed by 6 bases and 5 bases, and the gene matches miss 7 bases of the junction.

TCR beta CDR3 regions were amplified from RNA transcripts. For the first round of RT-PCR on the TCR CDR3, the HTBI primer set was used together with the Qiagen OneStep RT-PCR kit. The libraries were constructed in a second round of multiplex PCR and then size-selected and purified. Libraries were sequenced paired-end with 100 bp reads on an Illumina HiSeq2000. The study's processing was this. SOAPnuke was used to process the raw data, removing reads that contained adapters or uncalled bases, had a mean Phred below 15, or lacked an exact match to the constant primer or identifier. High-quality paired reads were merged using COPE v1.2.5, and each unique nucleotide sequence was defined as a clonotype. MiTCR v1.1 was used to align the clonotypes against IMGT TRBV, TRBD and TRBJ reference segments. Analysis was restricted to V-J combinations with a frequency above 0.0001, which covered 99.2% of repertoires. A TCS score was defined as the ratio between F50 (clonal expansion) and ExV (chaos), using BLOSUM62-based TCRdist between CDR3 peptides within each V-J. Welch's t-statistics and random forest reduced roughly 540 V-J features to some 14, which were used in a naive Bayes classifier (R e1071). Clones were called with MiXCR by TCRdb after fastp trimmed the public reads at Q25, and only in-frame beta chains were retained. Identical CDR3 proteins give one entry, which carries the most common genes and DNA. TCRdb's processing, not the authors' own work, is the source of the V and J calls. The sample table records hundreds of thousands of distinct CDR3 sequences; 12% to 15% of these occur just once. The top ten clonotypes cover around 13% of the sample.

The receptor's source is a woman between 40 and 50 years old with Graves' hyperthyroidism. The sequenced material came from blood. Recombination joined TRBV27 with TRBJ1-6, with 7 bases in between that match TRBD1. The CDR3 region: CASSVEGANNSPLHF. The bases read TGTGCCAGCAGCGTCGAGGGGGCGAATAATTCACCCCTCCACTTT.